This T cell receptor beta chain was captured in a study of blood T cells in healthy people across ages. Germline V CDR1 and CDR2: SQVTM, ANQGSEA. V shed 4 bases and J 2 bases; nucleotides not matched to a gene: 3. The CDR3 loop spans 13 amino acids. A J-beta primer mix and a sample-barcoded 5' primer were used in a second PCR of roughly 7 to 12 cycles. Every cDNA molecule carried a tag from a template-switch adaptor bearing 12 random nucleotides. No fewer than 2.5 million CDR3-containing paired-end reads came from each sample. From the 5' RACE reads, TCRdb called clonotypes with MiXCR, one entry per CDR3 protein. Of 1.5 million to 2 million distinct CDR3 sequences in the sample, about 28% were seen once. Peripheral blood samples of 9 to 10 milliliters were drawn from each donor.

The receptor was isolated from a woman aged 25-40 years in good health. Sequences were obtained from blood. This chain links TRBV29-1 with TRBJ2-3, with 7 bases identical to TRBD2. CDR3 loop: CSVGTRNTDTQYF. CDR3 DNA: TGCAGCGTTGGGACTAGAAACACAGATACGCAGTATTTT.